This is a list of T cell receptor beta chains from one sample in a study of beta chain features in type 1 diabetes. This table comes from immunoSEQ multiplex PCR, and its TCRdb copy is limited to in-frame clones, with some not included. The table lists some 150,000 clones, 40% to 60% of them singletons. The material sequenced was Tregs from blood. These receptors all stem from a man aged 18-30 years in good health. CDR3s include the opening cysteine and the closing phenylalanine or tryptophan. The D gene is left open where the match is weak. Clone size appears in some rows only: once, few, many, or a class for an expanded clone.

j_call v_call d_call clone_size cdr3_aa cdr3_nt
TRBJ1-1 TRBV10-3 NA few CAIRSAGTEAFF TGTGCCATCAGGTCGGCCGGGACTGAAGCTTTCTTT
TRBJ2-1 TRBV7-3 NA NA CASSLNPASPVWGNEQFF TGTGCCAGCAGCTTAAACCCGGCTAGCCCGGTATGGGGCAATGAGCAGTTCTTC
TRBJ1-1 TRBV6-4 NA NA CASSSYSGGETLF TGTGCCAGCAGTAGTTACAGCGGGGGGGAAACTCTCTTT
TRBJ2-1 TRBV2 NA NA CASRALALFNEQFF TGTGCCAGCAGAGCTCTAGCACTTTTCAATGAGCAGTTCTTC
TRBJ1-1 TRBV7-2 TRBD1 NA CASSPRTGENTEAFF TGTGCCAGCAGCCCCCGGACAGGGGAAAACACTGAAGCTTTCTTT
TRBJ2-5 TRBV29-1 TRBD2 few CSAATSGSTETQYF TGCAGCGCCGCTACTAGCGGGAGCACAGAGACCCAGTACTTC
TRBJ2-2 TRBV4-3 TRBD2 few CASRVSGSIGELFF TGCGCCAGCAGAGTTAGCGGGAGTATCGGGGAGCTGTTTTTT
TRBJ2-7 TRBV28 NA once CASSLYRGITYEQYF TGTGCCAGCAGTTTATATAGGGGAATCACCTACGAGCAGTACTTC
TRBJ2-5 TRBV9 TRBD2 NA CASSPGAGVGETQYF TGTGCCAGCAGCCCCGGGGCGGGAGTCGGGGAGACCCAGTACTTC
TRBJ2-1 TRBV18 NA NA CASSPGGEQFF TGTGCCAGCTCACCAGGCGGCGAGCAGTTCTTC
TRBJ2-7 TRBV7-2 TRBD2 NA CASSLEGGLRRGEQYF TGTGCCAGCAGCTTAGAGGGAGGGTTAAGACGAGGCGAGCAGTACTTC
TRBJ1-1 TRBV6-4 TRBD1 NA CASSDSPGQGGEAFF TGTGCCAGCAGTGACTCGCCGGGACAGGGGGGGGAAGCTTTCTTT
TRBJ2-1 TRBV11-2 NA NA CASGRMYGKQFF TGTGCCAGCGGTCGTATGTACGGGAAGCAGTTCTTC
TRBJ2-5 TRBV28 TRBD1 NA CASSFRTGWLGETQYF TGTGCCAGCAGTTTTCGGACAGGGTGGTTAGGAGAGACCCAGTACTTC
TRBJ1-2 TRBV5-1 NA NA CASSLAAQLYGYTF TGCGCCAGCAGCTTGGCCGCACAGCTCTATGGCTACACCTTC
TRBJ2-1 TRBV27 NA NA CASTLRGQRYNEQFF TGTGCCAGCACCCTTAGGGGACAAAGATACAATGAGCAGTTCTTC
TRBJ2-4 TRBV28 TRBD2 NA CASRGGLAGVENIQYF TGTGCCAGCAGGGGGGGACTAGCGGGTGTTGAAAACATTCAGTACTTC
TRBJ2-7 TRBV19 NA NA CASSIGGEQYF TGTGCCAGTAGTATCGGGGGTGAGCAGTACTTC
TRBJ2-1 TRBV5-1 NA NA CASSLGLFSYNEQFF TGCGCCAGCAGCTTAGGACTATTCTCCTACAATGAGCAGTTCTTC
TRBJ2-2 TRBV4-2 TRBD2 NA CASSQGVGGVTGELFF TGTGCCAGCAGCCAAGGGGTGGGAGGGGTCACCGGGGAGCTGTTTTTT
TRBJ2-7 TRBV7-2 NA few CASSLVATDPSYEQYF TGTGCCAGCAGCTTAGTCGCCACAGACCCATCCTACGAGCAGTACTTC
TRBJ2-5 TRBV9 NA once CASSVDQGQGTQYF TGTGCCAGCAGCGTAGACCAGGGGCAGGGGACCCAGTACTTC
TRBJ2-7 TRBV7-2 TRBD1 NA CASSSRRTGEQYF TGTGCCAGCAGCTCGAGAAGGACAGGGGAGCAGTACTTC
TRBJ2-5 TRBV7-9 NA NA CASSSRLVGWGNKYF NA
TRBJ2-3 TRBV4-3 TRBD2 few CASSQDYPDTTSGSPYTQYF TGCGCCAGCAGCCAAGATTACCCCGATACGACTAGCGGGAGTCCGTATACGCAGTATTTT
TRBJ2-7 TRBV6-1 NA few CASSVGRSYEQYF TGTGCCAGCAGTGTTGGCCGCTCCTACGAGCAGTACTTC
TRBJ2-7 TRBV5-1 TRBD2 NA CASRERDASYEQYF TGCGCCAGCCGAGAGCGGGACGCCTCCTACGAGCAGTACTTC
TRBJ2-1 TRBV7-9 TRBD2 NA CASSSPGGLVVPEQFF TGTGCCAGCAGTTCACCCGGCGGACTAGTGGTACCTGAGCAGTTCTTC
TRBJ1-3 TRBV7-2 NA NA CASSLGATGNTIYF TGTGCCAGCAGCTTAGGGGCAACTGGAAACACCATATATTTT
TRBJ2-2 TRBV28 NA NA CASRQFRWPNTGELFF TGTGCCAGCAGGCAGTTCAGGTGGCCAAACACCGGGGAGCTGTTTTTT
TRBJ1-4 TRBV7-9 NA NA CASSYSGQKNEKLFF TGTGCCAGCAGCTATTCCGGACAGAAAAATGAAAAACTGTTTTTT
TRBJ1-2 TRBV18 TRBD1 NA CASSPGTGGNYGYTF TGTGCCAGCTCACCAGGGACAGGCGGCAACTATGGCTACACCTTC
TRBJ1-4 TRBV15 TRBD1 NA CATGTVNNEKLFF TGTGCCACGGGGACAGTTAATAATGAAAAACTGTTTTTT
TRBJ1-3 TRBV4-2 NA NA CASSQDRGRGWNTIYF TGTGCCAGCAGCCAAGATCGTGGAAGGGGATGGAACACCATATATTTT
TRBJ1-4 TRBV29-1 NA NA CSVRAGEKLFF TGCAGCGTCCGAGCCGGGGAGAAACTGTTTTTT
TRBJ2-6 TRBV29-1 NA NA CSVQISGANVLTF TGCAGCGTTCAGATTTCTGGGGCCAACGTCCTGACTTTC
TRBJ1-4 TRBV28 NA few CASSPWGQGEKLFF TGTGCCAGCAGCCCTTGGGGCCAAGGGGAAAAACTGTTTTTT
TRBJ2-1 TRBV7-8 TRBD2 NA CASSPGGSFDEQFF TGTGCCAGCAGCCCCGGCGGGAGTTTTGATGAGCAGTTCTTC
TRBJ1-2 TRBV19 NA NA CASSAWPTYGYTF TGTGCCAGTAGTGCTTGGCCCACCTATGGCTACACCTTC
TRBJ2-1 TRBV7-3 TRBD1 NA CASSATGVSYNEQFF TGTGCCAGCAGCGCAACAGGGGTTTCCTACAATGAGCAGTTCTTC
TRBJ2-7 TRBV15 NA NA CATSRGLREVYEQYF TGTGCCACCAGCAGAGGACTGAGAGAAGTTTACGAGCAGTACTTC
TRBJ2-7 TRBV7-2 NA NA CASSSRWSYEQYF TGTGCCAGCAGCTCCAGATGGTCCTACGAGCAGTACTTC
TRBJ2-3 TRBV10-3 NA NA CAISIRGDTQYF TGTGCCATCAGCATCAGGGGAGATACGCAGTATTTT
TRBJ1-1 TRBV5-1 NA NA CASSLDNMNTEAFF TGCGCCAGCAGCTTGGACAACATGAACACTGAAGCTTTCTTT
TRBJ2-5 TRBV4-2 NA NA CASSQGAGRQETQYF TGTGCCAGCAGCCAAGGGGCGGGACGCCAAGAGACCCAGTACTTC
TRBJ2-5 TRBV7-3 NA few CASSLSTGSAGTQYF TGTGCCAGCAGCTTAAGTACTGGCAGCGCGGGGACCCAGTACTTC
TRBJ2-7 TRBV5-1 NA NA CASSLGGQDYEQYF TGCGCCAGCAGCTTGGGAGGGCAAGACTACGAGCAGTACTTC
TRBJ2-1 TRBV10-3 TRBD2 NA CAISESGVAGYNEQFF TGTGCCATCAGTGAGTCGGGAGTAGCGGGGTACAATGAGCAGTTCTTC
TRBJ1-2 TRBV4-3 NA few CASSQERVFSGYTF TGCGCCAGCAGCCAAGAGAGGGTTTTTTCGGGCTACACCTTC
TRBJ2-1 TRBV4-2 TRBD2 few CASSQDRLAEYNEQFF TGTGCCAGCAGCCAGGATAGACTAGCAGAGTACAATGAGCAGTTCTTC
TRBJ1-5 TRBV7-2 TRBD1 NA CASSRDRTSNQPQHF TGTGCCAGCAGCCGGGACAGAACCTCCAATCAGCCCCAGCATTTT
TRBJ2-7 TRBV10-3 TRBD1 few CASGQGTYEQYF TGTGCCTCCGGACAGGGGACCTACGAGCAGTACTTC
TRBJ2-4 TRBV5-1 NA NA CASSLVSNKNIQYF TGCGCCAGCAGCTTGGTTAGCAACAAAAACATTCAGTACTTC
TRBJ2-7 TRBV4-1 NA NA CASSPHRLSYEQYF TGCGCCAGCAGCCCCCACAGGCTTTCCTACGAGCAGTACTTC
TRBJ2-1 TRBV5-1 NA few CASSSSTRNEQFF TGCGCCAGCAGCTCCTCGACACGCAATGAGCAGTTCTTC